The T cell receptor (beta chain) under discussion was sequenced for a study of blood T cells in healthy people across ages (dated by TCRdb to between 2014 and 2017). The study in broad terms: Template switching captured roughly one uniquely barcoded TCR beta cDNA molecule per two T cells in model experiments. To track age-related changes in TCR beta repertoire diversity, the study relied on deep sequencing normalized with unique cDNA molecular identifiers. The donors were split into four age groups: young (average about 16 years), middle-aged (about 40), aged (62) and long-lived (roughly 77). Donors of different ages were randomly distributed across sequencing lanes to avoid experimental bias. The study analyzed two additional independent replicas of 1 million unique cDNA reads from the same blood draw for two donors, one aged 18 to 29 and one aged 80 or older. What the work shows at the level of the full study, not this receptor alone: Compared with the aged group, the long-lived group had more naive CD4+ T cells, fewer expanded clones and increased TCR diversity, suggesting age selection. Total diversity estimates from one million sequenced T cells were considered lower bounds and underestimates. Observed TCR beta diversity correlated strongly with the percentage of naive T cells measured by flow cytometry. Because profiling used bulk unsorted PBMCs, naive and antigen-experienced compartments could not be compared conclusively. Observed TCR beta diversity per million T cells fell roughly linearly with age, and a significant reduction was already apparent by age roughly 40. The CMV infection status of donors was not known, potentially confounding age-related changes in expanded clonotypes.

Receptor amplification or capture employed 5' RACE. These reads were obtained on an Illumina HiSeq 2500. A second roughly 7 to 11 cycle PCR used a sample-barcoded 5' primer and a J-beta primer mix. Each TCR beta cDNA molecule received a unique molecular identifier from a template-switch 5' adaptor carrying 12 random nucleotides. Each sample yielded at least 2.5 million CDR3-containing paired-end reads. All of the RNA was converted into first-strand cDNA using the Mint cDNA synthesis kit, with a TRBC-specific oligonucleotide serving as the primer. Following uracil-DNA glycosylase treatment, a first 18-cycle PCR with universal primers M1SS and BC2_uni_R was performed on all cDNA. The paper's processing steps were these. Each sample was normalized by randomly selecting 1 million high-quality reads, each carrying a distinct molecular identifier. Reads with shared molecular identifiers were discarded instead of being binned into consensus sequences. MiTCR, set to a Q25 quality threshold and the strictest error-elimination algorithm, was used for CDR3 identification, clonotype clustering and error correction. A nonparametric unseen species model with Euler transformation was used to estimate a lower bound on total TCR beta diversity. TCRdb ran its own pipeline on the public reads, namely fastp trimming at Q25 and MiXCR clone calling, and kept in-frame beta chains. Rows with a matching CDR3 protein are joined into one entry that keeps the most common DNA and genes. Here the V and J calls rest on TCRdb's processing, not on the authors' analysis. The sample table shows some 780,000 distinct CDR3 sequences, and 56% are seen once. The biggest ten clones account for roughly 25% of the sample.

Trimming costs V 5 bases and J 12 bases, and their ends lie 20 bases apart. The CDR3 numbers 14 residues from cysteine through phenylalanine. Just CDR3 DNA is preserved here, 42 bases in frame from base 1. CDR1 and CDR2 (MNHNS, SASEGT) derive from the germline V gene. About this clonotype: What this receptor recognizes is not known. Per-base qualities were not stored, and no clone one base away is much larger.

The 39 donors, aged about 6 to 95 years, were systemically healthy Caucasian individuals from Russia. Each donor gave ten milliliters of peripheral blood, drawn into EDTA-treated Vacutainer tubes. Ficoll-Paque density-gradient centrifugation was used to isolate PBMCs, with at least 6 million per sample. Trizol reagent was used to extract total RNA from PBMCs, with at least 6 micrograms per sample. For every donor, an aliquot of PBMCs went through flow cytometry to measure the percentages of naive CD45RAhigh/CD27high T cells. The sequenced material came from blood. Here the chain combines TRBV6-1 and TRBJ2-1; tentative D gene TRBD1, with 5 bases matching. This clonotype was sampled from a man aged 40-55 years in good health. CDR3 loop: CASSLQGPSGGQFF. The DNA sequence is given as TGTGCCAGCAGTTTGCAGGGTCCCTCCGGTGGGCAGTTCTTC.